Reported below is one T cell receptor beta chain. This sample is drawn from a study of cytomegalovirus exposure and HLA in healthy donors. The table came from immunoSEQ multiplex PCR; TCRdb's copy has only in-frame clones and leaves some out. The top ten hold roughly 0.75% of the sample, which has under 100,000 clones, 85% to 95% seen once. Source material: PBMCs. The sequence was collected from a woman younger than 35 in good health and CMV-seronegative.

This CDR3 is CASTPPGTQTYLYNEQFF. CDR3 coding DNA: TGTGCCAGCACCCCACCCGGGACTCAAACTTATCTTTACAATGAGCAGTTCTTC. V and J are TRBV27 and TRBJ2-1, with D possibly matching TRBD2 (6 bases). The CDR3 spans 18 residues. Looked up from germline, CDR1 is MNHEY and CDR2 is SMNVEV (reference sequence). The V end was cut by 7 bases, the J end by 4 bases, with 26 bases between.